This T cell receptor (beta chain) is from a study of T cells in Graves' hyperthyroidism and ophthalmopathy. After removal of 3 bases from V and 2 bases from J, the junction contained 14 bases not matched to a gene. CDR3 length equals 19 residues. Germline V gene sequence: CDR1 DFQATT, CDR2 SNEGSKA (reference sequence). RNA transcripts gave rise to amplified TCR beta CDR3 regions. A first-round RT-PCR of the TCR CDR3 used the HTBI primer set. TCRdb re-called the multiplex PCR reads with MiXCR, one entry per CDR3 protein. This table holds roughly 550,000 distinct CDR3 sequences, around 15% found once. The chain carries TRBV20-1 and TRBJ2-1, with 12 bases matching TRBD2. The receptor comes from a woman in her 30s with Graves' ophthalmopathy. Sequencing was performed on blood. The CDR3 protein is CSASGLATSGSPPYNEQFF. CDR3 coding DNA: TGCAGTGCTAGTGGGCTCGCGACTAGCGGGAGTCCCCCCTACAATGAGCAGTTCTTC.